Each of the 15 T cell receptor beta chains below was sequenced from the same sample in a study of post-analysis software for immune sequencing data. Unique-molecular-identifier-tagged TCR beta cDNA libraries were used. TCRdb fed the PCR reads into MiXCR, producing one record per CDR3 protein. This table holds about 820,000 distinct CDR3 sequences, approximately 53% found once. The study, taken as a whole, reports: Relative to controls, patients had roughly five TRBV segments at higher frequency, with TRBV5-6, TRBV5-1 and TRBV20-1 among these.

No cognate antigen is known for these TCRs. Sequences were obtained from blood. All receptors come from a girl between 10 and 17 years old with multiple sclerosis.

In this sample, this clonotype turned up once. This rearrangement joins TRBV20-1 to TRBJ2-7, with D hard to call. V lost 4 bases and J lost 3, with 16 bases in between. The CDR3 is 14 amino acids. Germline V gene sequence: CDR1 DFQATT, CDR2 SNEGSKA (reference sequence). The CDR3, as DNA: TGCAGTGCTATCGTCGACGGATCGAACTACGAGCAGTACTTC. It codes for CSAIVDGSNYEQYF.

In its sample, this clonotype was seen a few times. V usage is TRBV7-6 and J usage is TRBJ1-5, with 7 nucleotides matching TRBD1. The CDR3 has 13 residues. In germline, CDR1 is SGHVS, CDR2 FNYEAQ. V was pared by 5 bases and J by 4 bases, with 2 bases of the junction left unmatched. CDR3 coding DNA: TGTGCCAGCAGCAAACAGGGGAATCAGCCCCAGCATTTT. It yields the protein CASSKQGNQPQHF.

This rearrangement joins TRBV5-1 to TRBJ1-2; 9 nucleotides agree with TRBD1. V gave up 0 bases and J gave up 4 bases; unmatched junction bases: 4. The CDR3 sequence is 15 residues long. Germline-derived CDR1 and CDR2 are SGHRS and YFSETQ. The DNA for the CDR3 is TGCGCCAGCAGCTTGGCCACAGGGGGCGGCTATGGCTACACCTTC. Translation gives CASSLATGGGYGYTF.

This clonotype appeared a few times. This chain links TRBV6-6 with TRBJ2-7; 7 positions match TRBD2. V lost 7 bases and J lost 1; bases outside the gene matches: 10. The CDR3 has 15 residues. Germline CDR1 MNHNY, CDR2 SVGAGI (reference sequence). The CDR3 protein is CASTRAASGSYEQYF. CDR3 DNA: TGTGCCAGCACTCGGGCGGCTAGCGGTTCCTACGAGCAGTACTTC.

This chain uses TRBV4-1 with TRBJ2-7; possible D gene TRBD1, 6 bases. Looked up from germline, CDR1 is MGHRA and CDR2 is YSYEKL. The V end lost 0 bases, the J end lost 1 base, and 10 bases lay between the germline ends. This CDR3 spans 15 amino acids. CDR3 residues: CASSQEKTGSYEQYF. CDR3 sequence (DNA): TGCGCCAGCAGCCAAGAAAAGACAGGTTCCTACGAGCAGTACTTC.

The genes are TRBV15 and TRBJ1-2; D is unclear. The CDR3 totals 13 residues. CDR1 and CDR2 from the germline V gene are LNHNV and YYDKDF (reference sequence). Trimming cost V 1 base and J 0 bases, with 3 bases left between them. The CDR3 spells CATSRGANYGYTF. The CDR3 region has the DNA TGTGCCACCAGCAGAGGGGCTAACTATGGCTACACCTTC.

This clonotype was found many times. The chain recombines TRBV20-1 with TRBJ1-1; D gene ambiguous. Trimming shortened V by 3 bases and J by 0 bases, and 14 bases separated the two germline ends. Germline loops: CDR1 DFQATT, CDR2 SNEGSKA (reference sequence). This CDR3 region has 15 residues. Here the CDR3 DNA reads TGCAGTGCTAGGACCTCAGAGCATTTGAACACTGAAGCTTTCTTT. Protein product: CSARTSEHLNTEAFF.

The chain couples TRBV6-2 or TRBV6-3 to TRBJ2-1; TRBD2 is a possible D gene (6 bases). Germline values: CDR1 MNHEY, CDR2 SVGEGT. The CDR3 covers 14 residues. Deletions cut 5 bases from V and 9 bases from J, with 17 bases between. CDR3 in DNA: TGTGCCAGCAGTACTCGGCGGGAAATGGTTGAGCAGTTCTTC. The encoded protein is CASSTRREMVEQFF.

The V gene is TRBV20-1, the J gene TRBJ2-5; the match to TRBD2 covers 10 bases. V lost 5 bases to trimming and J lost 4 bases; unmatched junction nucleotides: 7. Germline-derived CDR1 and CDR2 are DFQATT and SNEGSKA (reference sequence). The CDR3 is 14 residues long. The CDR3 region has the DNA TGCAGTGCTGTTAAACTAGCGGGGATAGAGACCCAGTACTTC. It yields the protein CSAVKLAGIETQYF.

Written as DNA, the CDR3 is TGTGCCAGAAGCCTGGAGCGGGGACAACAAGAGACCCAGTACTTC. It specifies CARSLERGQQETQYF. V and J are TRBV7-8 and TRBJ2-5; D is perhaps TRBD2 (7 bases). Germline V lookup: CDR1 SGHVS, CDR2 FQNEAQ. This CDR3 spans 15 amino acids. The V end was cut by 9 bases, the J end by 2 bases, with 19 bases between.

CDR3 loop: CASSQSGEGREAFF. CDR3 in DNA: TGTGCCAGCAGCCAATCGGGCGAGGGCCGTGAAGCTTTCTTT. V is TRBV16 and J is TRBJ1-1; D gene ambiguous. The germline CDR1 and CDR2 sequences are KGHSY and FQNENV. The CDR3 has 14 amino acids. V was clipped by 0 bases and J by 7 bases, with 12 bases between them.

V is TRBV3-1 and J is TRBJ2-5; D uncertain. There are 16 residues in the CDR3. Germline V CDR1 and CDR2: LGHDT, YNNKEL (reference sequence). Trimming stripped 0 bases from V and 5 bases from J, with 16 bases between. The CDR3 spells CASSQETLFPGETQYF. The CDR3 DNA is TGTGCCAGCAGCCAAGAGACATTGTTTCCCGGGGAGACCCAGTACTTC.

J is TRBJ2-1 and V is TRBV29-1; tentatively, D is TRBD2 (5 bases). Trimming took off 5 bases at V and 9 bases at J, with 8 bases between the two ends. Germline CDR1 reads SQVTM; CDR2 reads ANQGSEA. This CDR3 comprises 10 residues. DNA of the CDR3: TGCAGCGTTCGGGGAAGTGAGCAGTTCTTC. Residues: CSVRGSEQFF.

The chain combines TRBV10-3 with TRBJ2-7; D is tentatively TRBD1 or TRBD2 (6 bases each). V lost 7 bases to trimming and J lost 2 bases, with 12 bases between them. The CDR3 sequence is 13 residues long. Germline assignment: CDR1 ENHRY and CDR2 SYGVKD. The CDR3 region has the DNA TGTGCCATCAAGGGGGGCAGTCCCTACGAGCAGTACTTC. This encodes CAIKGGSPYEQYF.

This clonotype was seen more than once but under ten times. V gene TRBV20-1 combines with J gene TRBJ2-5; no reliable D call. This CDR3 region has 12 residues. V was trimmed by 3 bases and J by 5 bases, leaving 10 bases between them. CDR1 is DFQATT, CDR2 SNEGSKA, per germline (reference sequence). The CDR3 DNA is TGCAGTGCTAGGATCAGCGCGGAGACCCAGTACTTC. Translated: CSARISAETQYF.